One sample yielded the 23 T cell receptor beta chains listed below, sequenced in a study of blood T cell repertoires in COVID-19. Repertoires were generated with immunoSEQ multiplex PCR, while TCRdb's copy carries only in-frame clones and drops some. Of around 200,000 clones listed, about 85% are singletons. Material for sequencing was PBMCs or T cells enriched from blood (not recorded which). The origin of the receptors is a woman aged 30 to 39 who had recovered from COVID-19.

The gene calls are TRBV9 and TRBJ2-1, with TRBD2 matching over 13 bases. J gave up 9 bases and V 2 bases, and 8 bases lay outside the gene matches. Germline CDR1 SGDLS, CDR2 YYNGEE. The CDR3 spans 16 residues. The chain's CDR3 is CASSVTSGGWNSEQFF. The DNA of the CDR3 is TGTGCCAGCAGCGTGACTAGCGGGGGGTGGAATAGTGAGCAGTTCTTC. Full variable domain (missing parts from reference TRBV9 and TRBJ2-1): DSGVTQTPKHLITATGQRVTLRCSPRSGDLSVYWYQQSLDQGLQFLIQYYNGEERAKGNILERFSAQQFPDLHSELNLSSLELGDSALYFCASSVTSGGWNSEQFFGPGTRLTVL.

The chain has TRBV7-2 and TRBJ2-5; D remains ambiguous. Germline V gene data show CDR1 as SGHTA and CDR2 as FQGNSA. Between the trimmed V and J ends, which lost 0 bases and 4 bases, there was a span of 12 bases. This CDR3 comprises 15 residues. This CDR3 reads CASSLARSPGETQYF. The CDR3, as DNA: TGTGCCAGCAGCTTAGCGCGGTCGCCGGGAGAGACCCAGTACTTC.

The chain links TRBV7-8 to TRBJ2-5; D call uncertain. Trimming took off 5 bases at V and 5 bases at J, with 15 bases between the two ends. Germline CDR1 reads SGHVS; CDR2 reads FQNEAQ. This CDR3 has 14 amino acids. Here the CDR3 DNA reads TGTGCCAGCAGCCCAGAAATAACCGGGGAGACCCAGTACTTC. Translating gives CASSPEITGETQYF.

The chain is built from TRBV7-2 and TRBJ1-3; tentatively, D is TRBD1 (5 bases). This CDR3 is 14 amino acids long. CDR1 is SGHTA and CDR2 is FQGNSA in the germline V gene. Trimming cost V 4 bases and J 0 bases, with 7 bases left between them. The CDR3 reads CASSYGGSGNTIYF. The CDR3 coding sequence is TGTGCCAGCAGCTACGGGGGCTCTGGAAACACCATATATTTT.

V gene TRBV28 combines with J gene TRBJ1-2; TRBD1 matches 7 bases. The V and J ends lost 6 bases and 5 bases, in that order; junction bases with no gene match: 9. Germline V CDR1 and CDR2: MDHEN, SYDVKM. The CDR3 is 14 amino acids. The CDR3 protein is CASRTSTGNYGYTF. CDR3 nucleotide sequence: TGTGCCAGCAGAACTTCGACAGGGAATTATGGCTACACCTTC.

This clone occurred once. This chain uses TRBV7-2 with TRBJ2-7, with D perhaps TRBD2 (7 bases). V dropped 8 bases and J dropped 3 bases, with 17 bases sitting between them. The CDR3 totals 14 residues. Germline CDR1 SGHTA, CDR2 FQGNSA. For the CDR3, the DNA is TGTGCCAGCGGCCTTGGGGGGGCATTCTACGAGCAGTACTTC. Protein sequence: CASGLGGAFYEQYF.

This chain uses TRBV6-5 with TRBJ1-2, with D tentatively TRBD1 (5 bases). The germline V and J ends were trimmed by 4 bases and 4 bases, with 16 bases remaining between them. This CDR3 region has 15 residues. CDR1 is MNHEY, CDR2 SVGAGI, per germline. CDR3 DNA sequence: TGTGCCAGCAGTTCTCAGGGATCCGCTAGCTATGGCTACACCTTC. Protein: CASSSQGSASYGYTF.

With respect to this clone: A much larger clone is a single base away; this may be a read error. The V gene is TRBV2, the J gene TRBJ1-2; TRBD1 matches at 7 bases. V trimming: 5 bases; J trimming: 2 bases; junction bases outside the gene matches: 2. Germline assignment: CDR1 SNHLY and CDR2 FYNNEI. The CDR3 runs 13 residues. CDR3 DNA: TGTGCCAGCAGTCCACAGGGGAACTATGGCTACACCTTC. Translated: CASSPQGNYGYTF.

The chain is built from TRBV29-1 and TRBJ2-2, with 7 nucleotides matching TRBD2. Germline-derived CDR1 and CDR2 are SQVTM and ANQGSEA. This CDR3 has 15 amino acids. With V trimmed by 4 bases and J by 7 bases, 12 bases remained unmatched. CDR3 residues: CSVGESSGNHGELFF. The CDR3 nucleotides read TGCAGCGTTGGAGAGTCGAGCGGGAACCACGGGGAGCTGTTTTTT.

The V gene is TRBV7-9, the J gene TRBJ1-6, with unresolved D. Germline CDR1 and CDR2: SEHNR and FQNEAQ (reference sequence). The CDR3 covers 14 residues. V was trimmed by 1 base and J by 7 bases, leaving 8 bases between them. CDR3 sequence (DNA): TGTGCCAGCAGCTTAGGGTCCGGGAATTCACCCCTCCACTTT. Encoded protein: CASSLGSGNSPLHF.

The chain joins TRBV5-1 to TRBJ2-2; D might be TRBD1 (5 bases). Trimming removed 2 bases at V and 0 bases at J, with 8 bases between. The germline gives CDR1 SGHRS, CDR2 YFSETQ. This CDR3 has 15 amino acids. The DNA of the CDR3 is TGCGCCAGCAGCTTTCAGGGCTCGAACACCGGGGAGCTGTTTTTT. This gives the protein CASSFQGSNTGELFF.

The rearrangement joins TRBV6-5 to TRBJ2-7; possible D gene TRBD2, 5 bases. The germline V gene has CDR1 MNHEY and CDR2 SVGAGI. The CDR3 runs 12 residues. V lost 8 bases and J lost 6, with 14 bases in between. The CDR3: CASSRRSGEQYF. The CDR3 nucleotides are TGTGCCAGCTCTAGAAGAAGCGGCGAGCAGTACTTC.

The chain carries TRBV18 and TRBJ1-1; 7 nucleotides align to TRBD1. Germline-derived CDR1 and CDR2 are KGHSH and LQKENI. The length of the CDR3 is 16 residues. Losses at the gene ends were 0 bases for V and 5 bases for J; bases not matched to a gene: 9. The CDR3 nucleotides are TGTGCCAGCTCACCACCGATAGGGGGCGGAGAAACTGAAGCTTTCTTT. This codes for CASSPPIGGGETEAFF.

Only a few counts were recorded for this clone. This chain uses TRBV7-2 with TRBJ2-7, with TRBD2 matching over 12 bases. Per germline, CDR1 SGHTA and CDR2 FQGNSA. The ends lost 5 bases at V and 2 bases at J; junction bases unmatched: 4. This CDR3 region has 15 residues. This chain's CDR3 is CASSVGLAGTYEQYF. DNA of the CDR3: TGTGCCAGCAGCGTGGGACTAGCGGGCACCTACGAGCAGTACTTC.

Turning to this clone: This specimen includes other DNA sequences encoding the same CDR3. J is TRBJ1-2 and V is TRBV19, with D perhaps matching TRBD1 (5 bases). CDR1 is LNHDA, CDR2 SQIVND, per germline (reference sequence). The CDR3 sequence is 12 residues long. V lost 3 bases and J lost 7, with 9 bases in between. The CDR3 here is CASSIGGFGYTF. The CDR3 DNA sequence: TGTGCCAGTAGTATCGGGGGATTTGGCTACACCTTC.

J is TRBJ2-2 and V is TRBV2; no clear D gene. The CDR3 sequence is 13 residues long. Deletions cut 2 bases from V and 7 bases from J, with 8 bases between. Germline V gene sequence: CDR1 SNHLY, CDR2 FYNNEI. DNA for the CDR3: TGTGCCAGCAGTGAATGGGCGAACGGGGAGCTGTTTTTT. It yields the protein CASSEWANGELFF.

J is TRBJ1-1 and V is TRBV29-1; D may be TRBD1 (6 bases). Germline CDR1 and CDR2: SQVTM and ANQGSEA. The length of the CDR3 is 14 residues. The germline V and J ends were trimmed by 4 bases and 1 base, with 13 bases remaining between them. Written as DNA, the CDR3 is TGCAGCGTTGGGCCTCGGGGGGCGAACACTGAAGCTTTCTTT. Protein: CSVGPRGANTEAFF.

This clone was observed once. CDR3: CASSLSRDLLAGYGYTF. CDR3 DNA: TGTGCCAGCAGCTTAAGCCGGGACCTCCTAGCGGGCTATGGCTACACCTTC. The rearrangement links TRBV11-2 to TRBJ1-2; TRBD1 might be the D (5 bases). The CDR3 runs 17 residues. With 2 bases removed from V and 4 bases from J, the gap between germline ends came to 20 bases. Germline V lookup: CDR1 SGHAT, CDR2 FQNNGV.

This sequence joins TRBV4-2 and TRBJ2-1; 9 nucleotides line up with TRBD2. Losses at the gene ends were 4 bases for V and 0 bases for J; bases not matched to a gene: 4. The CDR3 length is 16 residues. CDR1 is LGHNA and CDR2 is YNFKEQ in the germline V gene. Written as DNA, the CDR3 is TGTGCCAGCAGCCGCGCGGGGGGGCCCTCCTACAATGAGCAGTTCTTC. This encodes CASSRAGGPSYNEQFF.

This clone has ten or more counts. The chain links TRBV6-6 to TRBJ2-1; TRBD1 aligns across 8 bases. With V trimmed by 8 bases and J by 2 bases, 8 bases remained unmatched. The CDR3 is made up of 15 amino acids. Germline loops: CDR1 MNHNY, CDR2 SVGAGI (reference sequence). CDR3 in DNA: TGTGCCAGCTCCCCTGCAGGGGGCGCCTACAATGAGCAGTTCTTC. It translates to CASSPAGGAYNEQFF.

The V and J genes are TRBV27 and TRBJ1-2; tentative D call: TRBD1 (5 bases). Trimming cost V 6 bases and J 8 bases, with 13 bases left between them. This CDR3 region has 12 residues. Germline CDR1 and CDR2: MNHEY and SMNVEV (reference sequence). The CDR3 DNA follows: TGTGCCAGCAGCTCAGGGTCGGGCGGCTACACCTTC. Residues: CASSSGSGGYTF.

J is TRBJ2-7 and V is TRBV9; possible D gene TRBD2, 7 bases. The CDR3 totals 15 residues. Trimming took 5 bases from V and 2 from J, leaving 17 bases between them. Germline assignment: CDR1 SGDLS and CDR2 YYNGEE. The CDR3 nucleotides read TGTGCCAGCAGTCCCCGGGGGGCCATGGCCTACGAGCAGTACTTC. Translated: CASSPRGAMAYEQYF.

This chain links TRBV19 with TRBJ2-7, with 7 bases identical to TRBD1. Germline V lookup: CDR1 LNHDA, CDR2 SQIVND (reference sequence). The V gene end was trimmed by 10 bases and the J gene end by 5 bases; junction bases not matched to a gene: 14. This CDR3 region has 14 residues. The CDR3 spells CATENRGDRNEQYF. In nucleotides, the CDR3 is TGTGCCACCGAGAACAGGGGTGATCGGAACGAGCAGTACTTC.